One and the same sample provided the 25 T cell receptor beta chains below, sequenced in a study of Graves' ophthalmopathy and Graves' hyperthyroidism. The sequenced template was RNA, covering the TCR beta CDR3 region. HTBI primers were used in a first-round RT-PCR, which preceded a second-round multiplex PCR. From the multiplex PCR reads, TCRdb called clonotypes with MiXCR, one entry per CDR3 protein. The sample holds approximately 540,000 distinct CDR3 sequences, about 40% seen once. The sequenced sample was peripheral blood or thyroid tissue (not recorded which). Source of these receptors: an adult man with Graves' hyperthyroidism.

With regard to this clonotype: A much larger clone lies one base from this, so it may be a read error. The CDR3 loop reads CASGEGKGYTF. The CDR3 nucleotides read TGTGCCAGCGGGGAAGGGAAAGGCTACACCTTC. The rearrangement joins TRBV7-9 to TRBJ1-2, with D hard to call. This CDR3 has 11 amino acids. The germline gives CDR1 SEHNR, CDR2 FQNEAQ (reference sequence). Trimming took off 8 bases at V and 8 bases at J, with 12 bases between the two ends. Using reference TRBV7-9 and TRBJ1-2 for the parts outside the CDR3, the full variable domain is DTGVSQNPRHKITKRGQNVTFRCDPISEHNRLYWYRQTLGQGPEFLTYFQNEAQLEKSRLLSDRFSAERPKGSFSTLEIQRTEQGDSAMYLCASGEGKGYTFGSGTRLTVV.

The chain has TRBV10-3 and TRBJ2-1; D is undetermined. CDR3 size: 16 residues. The germline CDR1 and CDR2 sequences are ENHRY and SYGVKD. Trimming took off 1 base at V and 5 bases at J, with 15 bases between the two ends. The CDR3 nucleotides read TGTGCCATCAGTGAGTGGGCGATCCAAAAAAACAATGAGCAGTTCTTC. Its protein is CAISEWAIQKNNEQFF.

This clonotype occurred a few times. CDR3 sequence (DNA): TGCGCCAGCAGCCCCACTCCCAGGGTTGATACGCAGTATTTT. It translates to CASSPTPRVDTQYF. The chain links TRBV5-1 to TRBJ2-3; the D gene is possibly TRBD1 (5 bases). Germline values: CDR1 SGHRS, CDR2 YFSETQ. V gave up 4 bases and J gave up 6 bases, with 15 bases separating them. The CDR3 sequence is 14 residues long.

As regards this clonotype: It may be a read error: a sequence one base away is much more abundant. This chain links TRBV5-1 with TRBJ1-1; tentatively, D is TRBD1 (5 bases). The CDR3 loop spans 15 amino acids. Germline V gene data show CDR1 as SGHRS and CDR2 as YFSETQ. In DNA form, the CDR3 reads TGCGTCAGCAGCTTGGCCCCCGGACAGAACACTGAAGCTTTCTTT. Translated: CVSSLAPGQNTEAFF.

This clonotype was recorded once. This chain links TRBV2 with TRBJ1-1, with D tentatively TRBD1 (5 bases). Germline V gene lookup returns CDR1 SNHLY and CDR2 FYNNEI. The CDR3 contains 16 residues. Trimming took 5 bases from V and 1 from J, leaving 17 bases between them. CDR3 protein: CASSYLVGAGNTEAFF. As DNA, the CDR3 is TGTGCCAGCAGTTACCTTGTTGGGGCCGGGAACACTGAAGCTTTCTTT.

The J gene is TRBJ1-1, the V gene TRBV19; no clear D gene. Per the germline V gene, CDR1 is LNHDA and CDR2 is SQIVND (reference sequence). The CDR3 totals 11 residues. Between the trimmed V and J ends, which lost 6 bases and 3 bases, there was a span of 5 bases. The DNA of the CDR3 is TGTGCCAGTAGGATGGACACTGAAGCTTTCTTT. Encoded protein: CASRMDTEAFF. The variable domain in full, with the rest retrieved from reference TRBV19 and TRBJ1-1, is DGGITQSPKYLFRKEGQNVTLSCEQNLNHDAMYWYRQDPGQGLRLIYYSQIVNDFQKGDIAEGYSVSREKKESFPLTVTSAQKNPTAFYLCASRMDTEAFFGQGTRLTVV.

The table lists this clonotype with a few counts. The chain is built from TRBV20-1 and TRBJ2-3; a weak D match, TRBD2 (6 bases). Germline CDR1 is DFQATT and CDR2 is SNEGSKA (reference sequence). V lost 3 bases, J lost 4 bases, and 8 bases lay in between. The CDR3 consists of 12 residues. CDR3 sequence: CSASGSSDTQYF. In nucleotides, the CDR3 is TGCAGTGCTAGCGGGAGCTCAGATACGCAGTATTTT.

This chain connects TRBV29-1 to TRBJ2-5; TRBD2 matches 8 bases. This CDR3 region has 11 residues. Per germline, CDR1 SQVTM and CDR2 ANQGSEA. The trim removed 7 bases at V and 5 bases at J, leaving 3 bases unmatched. This CDR3 is CSAGGKETQYF. As DNA, the CDR3 is TGCAGCGCGGGGGGGAAGGAGACCCAGTACTTC.

This chain uses TRBV7-8 with TRBJ2-2, with 9 bases identical to TRBD2. CDR3 length equals 16 residues. With V trimmed by 4 bases and J by 4 bases, 7 bases remained unmatched. Looked up from germline, CDR1 is SGHVS and CDR2 is FQNEAQ. CDR3 amino acids: CASSSLAGVFTGELFF. The CDR3 coding sequence is TGTGCCAGCAGCTCATTAGCGGGGGTTTTCACCGGGGAGCTGTTTTTT. Drawing the rest from reference TRBV7-8 and TRBJ2-2, the complete variable domain is GAGVSQSPRYKVAKRGQDVALRCDPISGHVSLFWYQQALGQGPEFLTYFQNEAQLDKSGLPSDRFFAERPEGSVSTLKIQRTQQEDSAVYLCASSSLAGVFTGELFFGEGSRLTVL.

The rearrangement joins TRBV5-4 to TRBJ1-4, with 10 bases identical to TRBD1. V lost 2 bases and J lost 3; bases outside the gene matches: 4. CDR1 is SGHNT and CDR2 is YYREEE in the germline V gene (reference sequence). This CDR3 is built from 16 residues. CDR3 sequence: CASSFGTGEPNEKLFF. In DNA form, the CDR3 reads TGTGCCAGCAGCTTTGGGACAGGGGAGCCTAATGAAAAACTGTTTTTT.

The chain joins TRBV29-1 to TRBJ2-3; 7 positions agree with TRBD2. The CDR3 spans 13 residues. V was pared by 3 bases and J by 4 bases, with 4 bases of the junction left unmatched. Germline assignment: CDR1 SQVTM and CDR2 ANQGSEA. The CDR3 DNA reads as TGCAGCGTTGAGGGGGGGAGCGCAGATACGCAGTATTTT. Encoded protein: CSVEGGSADTQYF.

This clonotype came up a few times. The chain carries TRBV6-5 and TRBJ2-7; D is possibly TRBD1 (5 bases). This CDR3 has 14 residues. Germline CDR1 and CDR2: MNHEY and SVGAGI. V was trimmed by 6 bases and J by 3 bases, leaving 15 bases between them. CDR3 DNA: TGTGCCAGCAGGAAGGGGAAAGTGGGCTACGAGCAGTACTTC. Translation gives CASRKGKVGYEQYF.

Ten or more counts support this clonotype. The chain is built from TRBV12-3 or TRBV12-4 and TRBJ1-5; D not resolved. The CDR3 is made up of 15 amino acids. V dropped 3 bases and J dropped 6 bases, with 15 bases sitting between them. CDR3 nucleotides: TGTGCCAGCAGTTTCTCGGGTGGGAATGGTCAGCCCCAGCATTTT. Translation gives CASSFSGGNGQPQHF.

This clonotype came up many times. The chain links TRBV20-1 to TRBJ2-7; TRBD2 aligns across 7 bases. The CDR3 is made up of 14 amino acids. J gave up 9 bases and V 7 bases, and 18 bases lay outside the gene matches. Per germline, CDR1 DFQATT and CDR2 SNEGSKA (reference sequence). CDR3: CSVKSAGLEFAQYF. DNA for the CDR3: TGCAGTGTCAAATCAGCAGGACTAGAATTCGCGCAGTACTTC.

This chain uses TRBV20-1 with TRBJ2-5; D is possibly TRBD1 (5 bases). Trimming shortened V by 3 bases and J by 2 bases, and 7 bases separated the two germline ends. The germline gives CDR1 DFQATT, CDR2 SNEGSKA (reference sequence). CDR3 length equals 12 residues. DNA of the CDR3: TGCAGTGCTAGGGGGCCTCAAGAGACCCAGTACTTC. Amino acids: CSARGPQETQYF.

Note on this clonotype: This clone may be a read error of a much larger clone one base away. The conserved phenylalanine or tryptophan is not found at the CDR3 terminus, so this likely reflects a read error. V usage is TRBV7-3 and J usage is TRBJ1-1; 9 bases align to TRBD1. CDR1 is SGHTA, CDR2 FQGTGA, per germline. This CDR3 has 14 amino acids. This chain's CDR3 is CARSRQGVNTEAFL. The CDR3, as DNA: TGTGCCCGCAGCAGACAGGGGGTGAACACTGAAGCTTTCCTT.

This clonotype was observed once. The chain recombines TRBV12-3 or TRBV12-4 with TRBJ1-2; possible D gene TRBD1, 5 bases. The CDR3 spans 14 residues. Deletions cut 3 bases from V and 12 bases from J, with 20 bases between. The CDR3 reads CASSFSQGWSGNTF. CDR3 bases: TGTGCCAGCAGTTTCTCGCAGGGATGGTCTGGAAACACCTTC.

The V and J genes are TRBV14 and TRBJ1-2; 8 bases match TRBD1. Germline assignment: CDR1 SGHDN and CDR2 FVKESK. V dropped 0 bases and J dropped 8; count of bases not matched to a gene: 20. This CDR3 region has 19 residues. The CDR3 DNA is TGTGCCAGCAGCCAAGATTGGGCTAGCGGGACAGGATCCGAAAGGGGCTACACCTTC. This sequence encodes CASSQDWASGTGSERGYTF.

This clonotype was seen at least ten times. This chain uses TRBV9 with TRBJ2-7; D call uncertain. The V gene's germline CDR1 is SGDLS and CDR2 YYNGEE. Trimming stripped 2 bases from V and 2 bases from J, with 11 bases between. The CDR3 is 14 residues long. In DNA form, the CDR3 reads TGTGCCAGCAGCGTTCAAGAAGGGCCCTACGAGCAGTACTTC. Translated: CASSVQEGPYEQYF.

At least ten counts were recorded for this clonotype. This chain joins TRBV9 and TRBJ2-7, with a weak D call TRBD2 (6 bases). V was clipped by 3 bases and J by 3 bases, with 19 bases between them. The CDR3 runs 16 residues. Looked up from germline, CDR1 is SGDLS and CDR2 is YYNGEE. The CDR3 here is CASSAEPTAGSYEQYF. For the CDR3, the DNA is TGTGCCAGCAGCGCCGAACCAACGGCCGGGAGCTACGAGCAGTACTTC.

The chain links TRBV10-3 to TRBJ2-5; D may be TRBD1 (5 bases). V was pared by 6 bases and J by 2 bases, with 16 bases between. The CDR3 covers 15 residues. Germline V lookup: CDR1 ENHRY, CDR2 SYGVKD. In DNA form, the CDR3 reads TGTGCCATCAGCGTTGATGGAACAGGTCAAGAGACCCAGTACTTC. Protein sequence: CAISVDGTGQETQYF.

With respect to this clonotype: A read error may account for a junction end that differs from germline. The rearrangement links TRBV12-3 or TRBV12-4 to TRBJ2-7; 11 bases map to TRBD1. The CDR3 length is 13 residues. CDR3 nucleotide sequence: TGTGCCAGCAGCGGACAGGGGGCTGGGGAGCAGTGCTTC. Its protein is CASSGQGAGEQCF.

This clonotype was counted at least ten times. The chain has TRBV20-1 and TRBJ1-2; unclear D gene. The CDR3 is made up of 14 amino acids. The V end lost 3 bases, the J end lost 4 bases, and 15 bases lay between the germline ends. The germline CDR1 and CDR2 sequences are DFQATT and SNEGSKA (reference sequence). DNA of the CDR3: TGCAGTGCTAGCGATGTGGCGGGTGGCTATGGCTACACCTTC. This codes for CSASDVAGGYGYTF.

The V call is TRBV7-9, the J call TRBJ2-2, with 14 bases matching TRBD2. Germline V CDR1 and CDR2: SEHNR, FQNEAQ (reference sequence). This CDR3 contains 17 residues. The ends lost 4 bases at V and 3 bases at J; junction bases unmatched: 4. The DNA for the CDR3 is TGTGCCAGCAGCTACCGGGGACTAGCGGGGGACACCGGGGAGCTGTTTTTT. Its translation: CASSYRGLAGDTGELFF. The variable domain in full, completed from reference TRBV7-9 and TRBJ2-2, reads DTGVSQNPRHKITKRGQNVTFRCDPISEHNRLYWYRQTLGQGPEFLTYFQNEAQLEKSRLLSDRFSAERPKGSFSTLEIQRTEQGDSAMYLCASSYRGLAGDTGELFFGEGSRLTVL.

This clonotype was detected a few times. The chain carries TRBV5-8 and TRBJ2-5; 8 positions agree with TRBD2. The CDR3 contains 16 residues. With 2 bases clipped from V and 4 bases from J, the junction kept 10 bases outside the gene matches. CDR1 is SGHTS and CDR2 is YDEGEE in the germline V gene. The CDR3 here is CASSFAPTGGLETQYF. The CDR3 region has the DNA TGTGCCAGCAGCTTTGCCCCGACGGGAGGGTTAGAGACCCAGTACTTC.